Following are 11 T cell receptor beta chains from one sample sequenced in a study of blood T cell repertoires in COVID-19. TCRdb keeps only in-frame clones here, not all; method: immunoSEQ multiplex PCR. This table has 130,000 to 150,000 clones, 79% appearing once. The sample was peripheral blood. The receptors stem from a man aged 55 to 70 with acute or convalescent COVID-19.

This chain connects TRBV6-6 to TRBJ1-5, with TRBD1 as a possible D gene (6 bases). The germline CDR1 and CDR2 sequences are MNHNY and SVGAGI (reference sequence). Trimming took off 5 bases at V and 3 bases at J, with 11 bases between the two ends. This CDR3 has 14 amino acids. CDR3 sequence reads: CASSTRGPNQPQHF. The CDR3 DNA sequence: TGTGCCAGCAGTACCAGGGGCCCCAATCAGCCCCAGCATTTT.

The chain links TRBV25-1 to TRBJ1-5, with 8 nucleotides matching TRBD1. Per the germline V gene, CDR1 is MGHDK and CDR2 is SYGVNS. The J segment lost 5 bases and the V segment lost 9 bases, leaving 15 bases of the junction unmatched. The CDR3 totals 16 residues. CDR3 bases: TGTGCCAGGCCGCTGTCGGACAGGGAATGGTATCAGCCCCAGCATTTT. This encodes CARPLSDREWYQPQHF.

The CDR3 DNA sequence: TGTGCCAGCAGTTTTTCGGGAGCTAGCAATCAGCCCCAGCATTTT. Amino acids: CASSFSGASNQPQHF. The rearrangement uses TRBV28 and TRBJ1-5, with D unresolved. Between the trimmed V and J ends, which lost 3 bases and 0 bases, there was a span of 9 bases. Germline V CDR1 and CDR2: MDHEN, SYDVKM. The CDR3 has 15 amino acids.

The genes are TRBV15 and TRBJ2-3, with 10 bases aligning to TRBD2. The V segment lost 4 bases and the J segment 3 bases; nucleotides outside the gene matches: 7. In germline, CDR1 is LNHNV, CDR2 YYDKDF (reference sequence). The CDR3 contains 16 residues. The CDR3 is CATSKKAGGLTDTQYF. In DNA, the CDR3 is TGTGCCACCAGCAAGAAAGCGGGAGGGTTAACAGATACGCAGTATTTT.

The chain is built from TRBV6-2 or TRBV6-3 and TRBJ1-2, with 12 nucleotides matching TRBD1. V lost 2 bases, J lost 4 bases, and 2 bases stayed unmatched. This CDR3 comprises 15 residues. Germline V gene data show CDR1 as MNHEY and CDR2 as SVGEGT. For the CDR3, the DNA is TGTGCCAGCAGTTACGGGACAGGGGGCGGCTATGGCTACACCTTC. It specifies CASSYGTGGGYGYTF.

V and J are TRBV2 and TRBJ2-2; unclear D gene. Trimming stripped 5 bases from V and 2 bases from J, with 9 bases between. From germline, CDR1 is SNHLY and CDR2 FYNNEI. This CDR3 has 14 residues. CDR3 nucleotide sequence: TGTGCCAGCAGTAAAGGTCTTAACACCGGGGAGCTGTTTTTT. Translated, it gives CASSKGLNTGELFF.

This clone was seen a few times. The chain links TRBV7-9 to TRBJ2-3; TRBD2 agrees at 10 bases. This CDR3 has 15 amino acids. The germline V gene has CDR1 SEHNR and CDR2 FQNEAQ (reference sequence). With V trimmed by 6 bases and J by 4 bases, 7 bases remained unmatched. CDR3 nucleotide sequence: TGTGCCAGCAGGGAAGCGGGAGGGCTCGCAGATACGCAGTATTTT. Translation gives CASREAGGLADTQYF.

The genes are TRBV7-9 and TRBJ1-1; no clear D gene. The length of the CDR3 is 12 residues. The germline V gene has CDR1 SEHNR and CDR2 FQNEAQ (reference sequence). Trimming shortened V by 3 bases and J by 9 bases, and 11 bases separated the two germline ends. CDR3 DNA: TGTGCCAGCAGCTTCACCCAGAACCAAGCTTTCTTT. Residues: CASSFTQNQAFF.

This clone was detected many times. The chain recombines TRBV9 with TRBJ2-5, with a possible D match to TRBD1 (5 bases). Germline CDR1 is SGDLS and CDR2 is YYNGEE. The V and J ends lost 0 bases and 3 bases respectively, with 12 bases between them. This CDR3 contains 15 residues. CDR3 sequence (DNA): TGTGCCAGCAGCGTAGTTGGTATCAGGGAAGAGACCCAGTACTTC. Encoded protein: CASSVVGIREETQYF.

The V call is TRBV5-1, the J call TRBJ2-4, with D tentatively TRBD2 (5 bases). The CDR3 runs to 15 residues. V dropped 4 bases and J dropped 0 bases, with 11 bases sitting between them. Germline-derived CDR1 and CDR2 are SGHRS and YFSETQ. CDR3 sequence reads: CASSPTGLAKNIQYF. In nucleotides, the CDR3 is TGCGCCAGCAGCCCAACCGGACTAGCCAAAAACATTCAGTACTTC.

The rearrangement uses TRBV5-1 and TRBJ2-7, with D maybe TRBD1 (5 bases). The CDR3 extends over 16 amino acids. The V gene lost 4 bases and the J gene lost 2 bases, with 19 bases spanning the gap. Germline CDR1 reads SGHRS; CDR2 reads YFSETQ. The DNA of the CDR3 is TGCGCCAGCAGCCCAGCCCCTCGAGACAGTACCTACGAGCAGTACTTC. Amino acid sequence: CASSPAPRDSTYEQYF. Full variable domain (rest looked up from reference TRBV5-1 and TRBJ2-7): KAGVTQTPRYLIKTRGQQVTLSCSPISGHRSVSWYQQTPGQGLQFLFEYFSETQRNKGNFPGRFSGRQFSNSRSEMNVSTLELGDSALYLCASSPAPRDSTYEQYFGPGTRLTVT.